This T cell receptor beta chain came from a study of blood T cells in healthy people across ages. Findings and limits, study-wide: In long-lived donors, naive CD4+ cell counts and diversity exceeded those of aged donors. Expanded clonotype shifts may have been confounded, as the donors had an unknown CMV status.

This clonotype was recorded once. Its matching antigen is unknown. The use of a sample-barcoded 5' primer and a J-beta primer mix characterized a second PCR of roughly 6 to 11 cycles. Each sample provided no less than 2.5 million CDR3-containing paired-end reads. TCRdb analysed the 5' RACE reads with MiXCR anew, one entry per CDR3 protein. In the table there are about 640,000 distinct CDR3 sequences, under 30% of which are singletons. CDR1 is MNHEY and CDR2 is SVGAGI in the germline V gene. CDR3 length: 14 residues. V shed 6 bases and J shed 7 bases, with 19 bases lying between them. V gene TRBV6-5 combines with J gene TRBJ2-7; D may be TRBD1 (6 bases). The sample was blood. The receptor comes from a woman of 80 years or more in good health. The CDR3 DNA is TGTGCCAGCAGCTACCGGGACAAGTACAGTGAGCAGTACTTC. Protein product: CASSYRDKYSEQYF.